This TCR beta chain was recorded in a study of blood T cell repertoires in COVID-19. Study-level background: COVID-19 samples, acute and convalescent, were from the United States, Italy and Spain. Sources were T cells, B-cell-depleted T cells, or PBMCs; the material itself was cDNA or gDNA.

Original analysis: Amplified reference gene primers provided the basis for estimating nucleated cell counts. Here immunoSEQ multiplex PCR was the method, and the copy in TCRdb shows in-frame clones only, minus some. The V and J calls and clone size come from that table; D and trimming were worked out from the DNA. The data contain 130,000 to 150,000 clones, roughly 83% of them seen just once; the ten biggest clones take up more than 2.5%. This CDR3 region has 14 residues. The V gene lost 5 bases and the J gene lost 8 bases, with 15 bases spanning the gap. The germline gives CDR1 LGHDT, CDR2 YNNKEL (reference sequence).

The source material was peripheral blood. The sequence derives from a woman aged 80 or older with acute or convalescent COVID-19. The rearrangement uses TRBV3-1 (or the pseudogene TRBV3-2) and TRBJ1-4; maybe TRBD1 (6 bases). The CDR3 is CASSAQGFKEKLFF. The CDR3 nucleotides are TGTGCCAGCAGCGCGCAGGGGTTCAAAGAAAAACTGTTTTTT.